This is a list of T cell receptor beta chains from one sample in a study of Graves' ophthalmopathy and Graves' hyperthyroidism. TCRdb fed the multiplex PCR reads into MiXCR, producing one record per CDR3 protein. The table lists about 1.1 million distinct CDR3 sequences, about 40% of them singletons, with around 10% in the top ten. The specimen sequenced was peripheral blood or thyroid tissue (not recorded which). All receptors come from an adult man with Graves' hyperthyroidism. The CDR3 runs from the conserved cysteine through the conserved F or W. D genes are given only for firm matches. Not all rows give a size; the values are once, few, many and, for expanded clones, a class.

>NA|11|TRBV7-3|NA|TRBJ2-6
CASSPIETEAF
TGTGCCAGCAGCCCTATCGAGACTGAAGCTTTC
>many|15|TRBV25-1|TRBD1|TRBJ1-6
CASSGGQGLGSPLHF
TGTGCCAGCAGCGGTGGACAGGGACTAGGTTCACCCCTCCACTTT
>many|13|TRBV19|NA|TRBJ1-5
CASSIGFNQPQHF
TGTGCCAGTAGTATAGGCTTCAATCAGCCCCAGCATTTT
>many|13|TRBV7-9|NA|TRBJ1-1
CASSLVTAAEAFF
TGTGCCAGCAGCTTAGTTACAGCTGCTGAAGCTTTCTTT
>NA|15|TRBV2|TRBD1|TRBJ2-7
CASSEGRGKFTEQYF
TGTGCCAGCAGTGAGGGCAGGGGGAAATTTACCGAGCAGTACTTC
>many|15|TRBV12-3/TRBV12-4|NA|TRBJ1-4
CASSLQAGRNEKLFF
TGTGCCAGCAGTTTACAGGCAGGCCGGAATGAAAAACTGTTTTTT
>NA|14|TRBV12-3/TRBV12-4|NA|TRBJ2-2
CASSLRPGAGELFF
TGTGCCAGCAGTCTTCGGCCAGGGGCCGGGGAGCTGTTTTTT
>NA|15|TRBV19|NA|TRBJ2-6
CASRVSGANLNTEAF
TGTGCCAGTAGAGTCTCGGGAGCAAATTTGAACACTGAAGCTTTC
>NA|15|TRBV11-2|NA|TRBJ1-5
CASSQSGGSLETQHF
TGTGCCAGCAGCCAATCTGGGGGCAGTTTGGAGACCCAGCATTTT
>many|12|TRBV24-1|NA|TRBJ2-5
CATSDLAETQYF
TGTGCCACCAGTGACCTCGCGGAGACCCAGTACTTC
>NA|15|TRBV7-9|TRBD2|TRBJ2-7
CASSSPGTSGYEQYF
TGTGCCAGCAGCTCTCCCGGGACTAGCGGATACGAGCAGTACTTC
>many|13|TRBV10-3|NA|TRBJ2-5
CAISESGLETQYF
TGTGCCATCAGTGAGTCAGGTTTGGAGACCCAGTACTTC
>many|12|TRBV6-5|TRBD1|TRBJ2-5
CASRGQVETQYF
TGTGCCAGCAGGGGACAGGTAGAGACCCAGTACTTC
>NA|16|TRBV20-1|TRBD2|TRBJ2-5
CSARLLAGPVQETQYF
TGCAGTGCTAGACTTCTAGCGGGTCCCGTCCAAGAGACCCAGTACTTC
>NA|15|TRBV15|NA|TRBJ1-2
CATSSERGTGYGYTF
TGTGCCACCAGCAGCGAGCGGGGCACCGGGTATGGCTACACCTTC
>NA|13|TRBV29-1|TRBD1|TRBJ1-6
CSLPGTGASPLHF
TGCAGCTTGCCCGGGACAGGCGCCTCACCCCTCCACTTT
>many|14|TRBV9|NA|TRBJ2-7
CASSVYGSSYEQYF
TGTGCCAGCAGCGTTTACGGGAGCTCCTACGAGCAGTACTTC
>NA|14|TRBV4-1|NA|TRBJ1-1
CASSQGSGYTEAFF
TGCGCCAGCAGCCAAGGCTCAGGGTACACTGAAGCTTTCTTT
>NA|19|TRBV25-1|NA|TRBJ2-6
CASSARRAQGFPGANVLTF
TGTGCCAGCAGTGCTAGAAGGGCGCAGGGGTTCCCTGGGGCCAACGTCCTGACTTTC
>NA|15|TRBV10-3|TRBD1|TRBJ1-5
CAISDPRGQDQPQHF
TGTGCCATCAGTGATCCAAGGGGGCAAGATCAGCCCCAGCATTTT